Sequencing of this TCR beta chain was carried out in a study of T cell responses to AZD1222 COVID-19 vaccine. J gave up 2 bases and V 1 base, and 12 bases lay outside the gene matches. CDR1 and CDR2 (germline): SGHRS, YFSETQ. This CDR3 region has 18 residues. Study-level results: Close to half of all spike-specific TCRs reportedly target regions of the variants that are unmutated. Spike-specific TCR breadth and depth were elevated following two AZD1222 doses. Clonal diversity may have been underestimated in mostly white British donors.

Notes on this clone: The antigen is not known.

Measured with immunoSEQ multiplex PCR; TCRdb has only the in-frame clones, and not every one. The sample lists over 65,000 clones; about 90% were seen once. This sequence originates from an adult in good health. Specimen: peripheral blood, collected on day 0 of MenACWY control vaccination. The chain combines TRBV5-1 with TRBJ1-3, with TRBD1 identical over 7 bases. The CDR3 here is CASSLTWPGTETGNTIYF. As DNA, the CDR3 is TGCGCCAGCAGCTTGACCTGGCCCGGGACAGAGACTGGAAACACCATATATTTT.